The clone carrying this T cell receptor (beta chain) was seen repeatedly, ten times or more. Its antigen is not identified. Trimming cost V 4 bases and J 0 bases, with 10 bases left between them. CDR1 is MGHRA and CDR2 is YSYEKL in the germline V gene. The CDR3 has 15 residues. The source of the sample is a study of breast tumors, draining lymph nodes, adjacent tissues. Whole-study results and caveats: Most tumor T cells seemingly derive from lymph node, then expand in tumor. Tumor TCR diversity was below lymph nodes but above nontumor tissue. Luminal-like breast cancer showed significantly greater tumor-nontumor repertoire similarity than basal-like breast cancer did.

TCRdb recomputed calls from the multiplex PCR reads with MiXCR, one row per CDR3 protein. This sample yields about 200,000 distinct CDR3 sequences, of which about 32% are seen a single time; approximately 4.3% belongs to the top ten. Axillary draining lymph nodes of breast cancer patients supplied the node samples. The chain carries TRBV4-1 and TRBJ1-3; D unresolved. The TCR was taken from a female donor with breast cancer. Some clones in this sample may be carry-over from other donors' samples. Sequencing was done on a sample of axillary lymph node tissue. The CDR3 coding sequence is TGCGCCAGCAGCCCAGAACCTCACTCTGGAAACACCATATATTTT. It encodes CASSPEPHSGNTIYF.